This T cell receptor beta chain was obtained from a study of low-dose radiotherapy and immunotherapy resistance in tumors (dated by TCRdb to between 2021 and 2024). Study-wide context: In Cohort 1, each fraction delivered 0.5 Gy every 2 weeks, and the prescribed total PTV dose was 6.5 Gy. Patients in Cohort 2 were given 1 Gy per fraction every two weeks, for a total of 13 Gy across 26 weeks. Patients were given nivolumab as a 240 mg flat dose every two weeks and ipilimumab at 1 mg/kg every six weeks, with both drugs delivered intravenously. Cyclophosphamide 200 mg/m2 was given intravenously every two weeks, one day before each radiation and immunotherapy administration. Patients took aspirin 300 mg orally once daily for four cycles, starting on cycle 1 day 1. Randomization of trial participants into treatment groups was not performed. Eight patients were included in the translational analysis: three from the first dose cohort and the first five from the second dose cohort.

The CDR3, cysteine through phenylalanine, is 14 amino acids long. The read is trimmed to its CDR3 DNA, 42 bases read in frame from base 1. The germline V gene specifies SQVTM as CDR1 and ANQGSEA as CDR2. The V end loses 3 bases and the J end loses 1 base, and a stretch of 11 bases separates them. TCRdb lists the instrument as Illumina HiSeq 2500. First-strand cDNA was synthesized using Superscript III and a set of TRAV- and TRBV-specific primers, so that both TCRalpha and TCRbeta chains were covered. An approximately 18-cycle PCR with Phusion amplified the TCRs, pairing a constant-region primer with the adapter that was attached to the V primers. Isolated mRNA was amplified with the MessageAmp II aRNA Amplification Kit, using a roughly 15-hour in vitro transcription at 37°C. mRNA for TCR sequencing was isolated with the Dynabeads mRNA DIRECT Purification Kit. Indexed Illumina adapters were added in a second Phusion PCR of around 25 cycles, after which AMPure XP beads were used to purify the products. The study's processing was this. Using custom Perl scripts, TCR sequences that encoded the same protein were pooled, out-of-frame sequences were dropped, and the abundance of each clonotype was calculated. Any TCR sequence supported by only a single read was excluded from analysis. The metrics used to describe the repertoires included Shannon entropy, Gini index, clonality, richness, and the frequency of TCRs shared between repertoires. Through fastp at Q25 and MiXCR, TCRdb rebuilt clones from the public reads, retaining in-frame beta chains. Each entry is one CDR3 protein sequence, shown with its most common DNA and genes. The authors' filters were not applied to this entry. In this sample the table shows roughly 95,000 distinct CDR3 sequences, approximately 22% of which occur a single time. In total, the top ten clones hold roughly 13% of the sample.

The time point label of this sample denotes: after trial treatment. This specimen's treatment or condition label, interpreted: LDRT plus nivolumab, ipilimumab, low-dose cyclophosphamide and aspirin (RACIN trial). The donors came from RACIN, which was a single-arm phase I dose-escalation trial that paired nivolumab and ipilimumab with aspirin, low-dose cyclophosphamide and low-dose radiotherapy. Patients were eligible if they had advanced solid tumors that were TIL-negative. Many counts were recorded for this clonotype. Its recognized antigen is unknown. No per-base quality is available; no much larger clone lies one base away.

Recombination linked TRBV29-1 to TRBJ2-3; TRBD1 might be the D gene, on 6 matching bases. The material was PBMCs, obtained after low-dose radiotherapy plus immunotherapy. The sequence was collected from a female donor with ovarian cancer. The CDR3 region has the sequence CSVESGDGTDTQYF. At the DNA level, the sequence is TGCAGCGTTGAGTCAGGGGACGGCACAGATACGCAGTATTTT.